This T cell receptor beta chain was sequenced during a study of molecular identifiers for immune sequencing clone quantification. General study findings and limits: Barcode collisions between identical TCR molecules could shrink estimates of highly expanded clone sizes.

V was cut by 4 bases and J by 5 bases, with 14 bases left in between. CDR1 and CDR2 (germline): KGHSH, LQKENI. The CDR3 is 14 residues long. TCRdb fed the PCR reads into MiXCR, producing one record per CDR3 protein. Altogether roughly 320,000 distinct CDR3 sequences are present, 20% to 25% being singletons, with the ten largest covering approximately 0.84%. In this sample, this clonotype turned up many times. What it binds is not known. V gene TRBV18 combines with J gene TRBJ1-1; D gene unclear. The sequencing sample was made of naive CD8+ T cells from blood, with Jurkat cell RNA spiked in. Described subset: FACS-sorted CD8+CD4-CCR7+CD45RA+ naive T cells. This TCR derives from a human donor in good health. Some libraries in this study had Jurkat cell RNA spiked in. The CDR3 nucleotides read TGTGCCAGCTCACGCCTTGATTTTGAGACTGAAGCTTTCTTT. Encoded protein: CASSRLDFETEAFF.